Listed below are T cell receptor beta chains from one sample, sequenced in a study of graft-versus-host responses after intestinal transplantation. No antigen has been assigned to these receptors. Profiled with immunoSEQ multiplex PCR; TCRdb holds only in-frame clones, not every one. The table includes 60,000 to 65,000 clones, 85% to 95% detected once. The material sequenced was unstimulated CD8+ T cells sorted from spleen or lymph node cells, taken before transplant. The source is a human donor who was the organ donor for an intestinal transplant. Each CDR3 is given with its conserved first and last residue.

V gene	CDR3 length	J gene	CDR3 protein
TRBV28	18	TRBJ2-5	CASSLWETGGPLQETQYF
TRBV6-6	16	TRBJ1-2	CASSRGQGTANYGYTF
TRBV19	13	TRBJ1-1	CASLQGPFTEAFF
TRBV7-8	15	TRBJ2-1	CASSLSGQGYNEQFF
TRBV15	15	TRBJ2-7	CATSREASGSSEQYF
TRBV30	12	TRBJ2-7	CAWADTGYEQYF
TRBV6-5	13	TRBJ1-1	CASSLGTRTEAFF
TRBV2	15	TRBJ1-4	CASDRQDSSEGKLFF
TRBV19	15	TRBJ1-1	CASSIAQGAYTEAFF
TRBV6-4	14	TRBJ2-1	CASSERTSTGEQFF
TRBV11-1	12	TRBJ2-5	CASSLWEETQYF
TRBV19	15	TRBJ2-1	CASSDRTSIYNEQFF
TRBV10-1	14	TRBJ2-1	CASSKTGMYNEQFF
TRBV5-1	15	TRBJ2-3	CASSWLGGATDTQYF
TRBV28	16	TRBJ2-1	CASIQTGPSGHNEQFF
TRBV4-2	18	TRBJ2-1	CASSQVGSGVSSYNEQFF
TRBV29-1	13	TRBJ1-2	CSAPGQGPIGYTF
TRBV5-5	16	TRBJ1-5	CASSQATAPFYQPQHF
TRBV7-9	17	TRBJ1-2	CASSPYSEGARNYGYTF
TRBV13	14	TRBJ2-1	CASSLAGERYEQFF
TRBV4-1	17	TRBJ1-1	CASSQVFSGWWNTEAFF
TRBV11-2	16	TRBJ2-3	CASSLGGRYGTDTQYF
TRBV6-5	16	TRBJ2-1	CASSYSEESSYNEQFF
TRBV5-1	17	TRBJ2-7	CASSLRIGLAGENEQYF
TRBV13	17	TRBJ1-1	CASSLAGQGLRYTEAFF
TRBV19	15	TRBJ1-4	CASSILSTAYEKLFF
TRBV12-5	15	TRBJ1-1	CASGLGTGVNTEAFF
TRBV10-3	13	TRBJ2-5	CAISVSSPETQYF
TRBV7-2	11	TRBJ1-1	CASSDGGSAFF
TRBV13	14	TRBJ1-2	CASSSGTGGYGYTF
TRBV4-3	15	TRBJ2-1	CASSQDSVSRDEQFF
TRBV30	14	TRBJ1-2	CAWRGVGSRDGYTF
TRBV15	13	TRBJ2-3	CATARSRTDTQYF
TRBV6-1	13	TRBJ2-7	CASSTTGILGEDF
TRBV7-9	12	TRBJ2-1	CASSLGSNEQFF
TRBV7-8	14	TRBJ2-7	CASSLNSDSYEQYF
TRBV5-4	13	TRBJ2-7	CASSDRISYEQYF
TRBV9	14	TRBJ1-2	CASSGTGGNYGYTF
TRBV7-2	20	TRBJ2-5	CASSLAWIAGAQERWETQYF
TRBV9	15	TRBJ2-1	CASSVGQDGYNEQFF
TRBV9	15	TRBJ2-7	CASSATSGRTYEQYF
TRBV30	13	TRBJ2-7	CAWSSGDPYEQYF
TRBV5-6	15	TRBJ2-3	CASSSRLAGLDTQYF
TRBV19	16	TRBJ2-1	CASSIDETASYNEQFF
TRBV4-1	14	TRBJ2-1	CASSQDRTGNEQFF
TRBV9	13	TRBJ2-7	CASSFGDRDEQYF